This TCR beta chain was captured in a study of blood T cell repertoires in COVID-19 (dated by TCRdb to about 2020). In the study overall: Collaborator samples came from the United States, Italy and Spain and covered acute and convalescent phases of COVID-19. Sample metadata almost always included a de-identified subject ID, COVID-19 status, age in years and sex. The repertoires were released in a freely available public database intended as a resource for research on the immune response to SARS-CoV-2. Samples were obtained from the ongoing ImmuneRACE study (first 160 participants) and from about 1,300 subjects provided by 6 global collaborators. The dataset comprised deeply sampled blood TCRbeta repertoires from subjects exposed to, actively infected with, or recovered from COVID-19. The prospective study material was composed of cDNA or gDNA derived from T cells, B-cell-depleted T cells, or PBMCs. Where HLA class I and class II types were available, the types were taken from metadata supplied by the sample provider, not from assay-based typing.

What the study reported, not specific to this receptor: How much clinical and demographic metadata was included differed by source and by participant, and the metadata was provided uncurated.

TCRbeta CDR3 regions were amplified from genomic DNA by means of the immunoSEQ Assay, a bias-controlled multiplex PCR. The study's own analysis went as follows. Nucleated cell counts per sample were estimated from amplification of reference gene primers within the assay. To quantify the absolute abundance of each unique TCRbeta CDR3 rearrangement, sequence reads were collapsed and filtered. Productive Simpson clonality was computed per sample as the square root of Simpson's diversity index over productive rearrangements. The source is immuneACCESS, and TCRdb retained only in-frame sequences with V and J called. Part of the clones is not carried over; for the studies checked, unresolved V genes explain less than half of this, and the remainder is unexplained. V, J and clone size reflect that table, while D and trimming were determined from the DNA. The table for this sample lists fewer than 200,000 clones; roughly four fifths of them were counted only once. The ten largest make up 7.7% of the sample.

Another Seattle source contributed samples from volunteer blood donors who had recovered from COVID-19. Whole blood was collected in K2EDTA tubes by collaborating institutions according to the institutions' own protocols. For TCRbeta analysis, collaborators shipped samples as frozen whole blood, isolated PBMCs, or DNA extracted from either of those sample types. Turning to this clone: There is no known antigen for this receptor. It has no much larger one-base neighbor in the sample; base qualities were not kept.

Spanning cysteine to phenylalanine, the CDR3 consists of 16 amino acids. Only CDR3 DNA remains: 48 bases, in frame from the first base. V trim: 1 base; J trim: 2 bases; unmatched bases: 7. The germline V gene encodes CDR1 PRHDT and CDR2 FYEKMQ (reference sequence). The sequence links TRBV13 to TRBJ1-1, with TRBD1 identical over 7 junction bases. Material: peripheral blood. The source of this sequence is a man aged 35-49 years who had recovered from COVID-19. The bases are TGTGCCAGCAGCTTAGCATCCGGGACAGCAAACACTGAAGCTTTCTTT. This is translated as CASSLASGTANTEAFF.